The present TCR beta chain was sequenced within a study of CD8 T cells in ankylosing spondylitis. From the 5' RACE reads, TCRdb called clonotypes with MiXCR, one entry per CDR3 protein. This sample has 200,000 to 300,000 distinct CDR3 sequences, with 8% to 9.5% found just once. Germline CDR1 DFQATT, CDR2 SNEGSKA (reference sequence). This CDR3 has 14 residues. The V and J ends lost 0 bases and 5 bases respectively, with 14 bases between them. In the case of this clonotype: Its antigen is as yet unknown.

Overall study results and limits: Some motif variants were previously reported in reactive arthritis synovial fluid and blood.

The origin of this receptor is a male donor with ankylosing spondylitis or in good health (not recorded which). The sample was blood, either unsorted or a sorted T cell fraction (not recorded which). The chain joins TRBV20-1 to TRBJ2-7; a possible D gene is TRBD1 (5 bases). This chain's CDR3 is CSARDVTGRNEQYF. The CDR3 DNA reads as TGCAGTGCTAGAGATGTAACAGGCCGGAACGAGCAGTACTTC.